This TCR beta chain was profiled in a study of naive and memory T cell subsets. The CDR3 has 15 residues. The V gene's germline CDR1 is SNHLY and CDR2 FYNNEI. With V trimmed by 6 bases and J by 0 bases, 3 bases remained unmatched. Ligated cDNA underwent four rounds of PCR with nested alpha and beta constant region primers and SP2. TCRdb reprocessed the UMI-ligation and nested PCR reads via MiXCR and lists one record per CDR3 protein. The table includes approximately 30,000 distinct CDR3 sequences, over 4% detected once. There are many counts of this clonotype. TCR cDNA received a 3' ligated oligonucleotide that carried a UMI.

The source of this sequence is an adult in good health. The sequenced sample consisted of blood. This chain joins TRBV2 and TRBJ2-2; 8 bases line up with TRBD1. The CDR3 DNA follows: TGTGCCAGCAGGACACAGGGGGCGAACACCGGGGAGCTGTTTTTT. This sequence encodes CASRTQGANTGELFF.